The clone carrying this T cell receptor (beta chain) has at least ten counts. Its target is unknown. Germline V gene sequence: CDR1 SGHTA, CDR2 FQGNSA. The CDR3 has 13 amino acids. The germline V and J ends were trimmed by 0 bases and 1 base, with 3 bases remaining between them. A process of 5'RACE template switching, which added a universal primer site and UMIs, was used to make TCR cDNA. In TCRdb, the 5' RACE reads were re-called with MiXCR into one record per CDR3 protein. This table holds more than 300,000 distinct CDR3 sequences, around 7.3% found once. This sample was included in a study of T cells after yellow fever vaccination. Study context: The SMART-Seq v4 Ultra Low Input method served to prepare the low-cell-number fractions.

Study outcomes and limitations: Clonotypes appearing in both CD4 and CD8 compartments existed, and their share was small. Clones from primary vaccination mostly reappeared after the booster (96% CD4, roughly 87% CD8).

Sequencing was performed on PBMCs, taken approximately 40 days after the first yellow fever vaccination. This TCR was recovered from a young man who received the YFV17D yellow fever vaccine. The chain employs TRBV7-2 and TRBJ2-5; D unresolved. CDR3 in DNA: TGTGCCAGCAGCTTAGCTTTCCAAGAGACCCAGTACTTC. As protein: CASSLAFQETQYF.